A selection of T cell receptor beta chains follows, all from one sample in a study of blood T cells in healthy people across ages. TCRdb itself ran the 5' RACE reads through MiXCR, one entry per CDR3 protein. The table has roughly 860,000 distinct CDR3 sequences, 55% to 65% seen once. The sample consisted of blood. These receptors came from a young man in good health. Both conserved end residues are part of each CDR3. The D gene is left open where the match is weak. Size values are once, few and many counts, or a class for expanded clones, and some rows have none.

D: NA
size: NA
V: TRBV11-1
J: TRBJ2-6
CDR3: CASSLASGGANVLTF
DNA: TGTGCCAGCAGCTTAGCAAGTGGCGGGGCCAACGTCCTGACTTTC

D: NA
size: NA
V: TRBV6-5
J: TRBJ2-3
CDR3: CASVGDPDTQYF
DNA: TGTGCCAGCGTGGGGGATCCAGATACGCAGTATTTT

D: TRBD1
size: NA
V: TRBV2
J: TRBJ2-3
CDR3: CAGSISQGASADTQYF
DNA: TGTGCCGGCAGTATTTCACAGGGGGCGTCGGCAGATACGCAGTATTTT

D: NA
size: few
V: TRBV10-3
J: TRBJ2-7
CDR3: CAISEVPVTGEQYF
DNA: TGTGCCATCAGTGAGGTTCCCGTAACGGGCGAGCAGTACTTC

D: NA
size: NA
V: TRBV6-5
J: TRBJ2-1
CDR3: CASSYSGHGEEYF
DNA: TGTGCCAGCAGTTACTCGGGGCACGGAGAGGAGTACTTC

D: NA
size: few
V: TRBV25-1
J: TRBJ2-7
CDR3: CASSVYVAAYEQYF
DNA: TGTGCCAGCAGTGTATACGTTGCCGCCTACGAGCAGTACTTC

D: TRBD1
size: NA
V: TRBV4-1
J: TRBJ2-4
CDR3: CASSQDGTGGEQYF
DNA: TGCGCCAGCAGCCAAGATGGGACAGGGGGAGAGCAGTACTTC

D: TRBD1
size: NA
V: TRBV20-1
J: TRBJ1-6
CDR3: CSARGGTGNSPLHF
DNA: TGCAGTGCTAGAGGCGGGACAGGGAATTCACCCCTCCACTTT

D: TRBD2
size: NA
V: TRBV4-3
J: TRBJ2-3
CDR3: CASSQGLAGASGDTQYF
DNA: TGCGCCAGCAGCCAAGGGCTAGCGGGGGCGAGCGGAGATACGCAGTATTTT

D: TRBD1
size: NA
V: TRBV5-1
J: TRBJ2-7
CDR3: CASSTDRGWEQYF
DNA: TGCGCCAGCAGCACGGACAGGGGTTGGGAGCAGTACTTC

D: NA
size: few
V: TRBV27
J: TRBJ2-1
CDR3: CASFHPGSYNEQFF
DNA: TGTGCCAGCTTTCACCCGGGGAGCTACAATGAGCAGTTCTTC

D: TRBD1
size: NA
V: TRBV7-6
J: TRBJ2-3
CDR3: CASSQTGVVDTQYF
DNA: TGTGCCAGCAGTCAGACAGGGGTGGTTGATACGCAGTATTTT

D: NA
size: few
V: TRBV6-6
J: TRBJ2-6
CDR3: CASSYASPANVLTF
DNA: TGTGCCAGCAGTTACGCTAGCCCGGCCAACGTCCTGACTTTC

D: TRBD2
size: NA
V: TRBV20-1
J: TRBJ2-1
CDR3: CSASGGGNNEQFF
DNA: TGCAGTGCTAGCGGGGGGGGTAACAATGAGCAGTTCTTC

D: NA
size: NA
V: TRBV6-5
J: TRBJ2-7
CDR3: CASSPVFLAEQYF
DNA: TGTGCCAGCAGTCCCGTTTTCCTCGCCGAGCAGTACTTC

D: TRBD1
size: NA
V: TRBV14
J: TRBJ2-5
CDR3: CASSQAWTGQETQYF
DNA: TGTGCCAGCAGCCAAGCATGGACAGGACAAGAGACCCAGTACTTC

D: TRBD1
size: NA
V: TRBV24-1
J: TRBJ2-5
CDR3: CATSDSDRAEGTQYF
DNA: TGTGCCACCAGTGACAGCGACAGGGCCGAGGGGACCCAGTACTTC

D: TRBD2
size: few
V: TRBV20-1
J: TRBJ2-7
CDR3: CSALLAGGSEKQYF
DNA: TGCAGTGCTCTCCTAGCGGGGGGATCTGAAAAGCAGTACTTC

D: NA
size: NA
V: TRBV7-2
J: TRBJ2-1
CDR3: CASSPMGQGYNEQFF
DNA: TGTGCCAGCAGCCCCATGGGGCAGGGATACAATGAGCAGTTCTTC

D: NA
size: NA
V: TRBV24-1
J: TRBJ1-2
CDR3: CATSEGDNYGYTF
DNA: TGTGCCACCAGTGAAGGGGATAACTATGGCTACACCTTC